This TCR beta chain was retrieved from a study of somatic mutations in cytotoxic T cells in rheumatoid arthritis. Study observations and caveats: Antigens recognized by the expanded CD8+ clones were unknown.

Assay used: immunoSEQ multiplex PCR; TCRdb lists only in-frame clones, some missing. Of about 18,000 clones in the sample, about 80% were seen once. Trimming pared 3 bases from V and 5 bases from J, leaving 14 bases between. The CDR3 consists of 14 residues. Germline CDR1 and CDR2: LNHDA and SQIVND (reference sequence). Turning to this clone: Its target is unknown.

Each population, CD4+ and CD8+ cells, was isolated by positive magnetic bead selection and checked for purity by flow cytometry. The chain carries TRBV19 and TRBJ2-7; perhaps TRBD1 as D (5 bases). Sequenced: CD8+ T cells sorted from blood. The TCR comes from an adult with rheumatoid arthritis. The CDR3 sequence: CASSIHRLWDEQYF. CDR3 DNA: TGTGCCAGTAGTATTCACAGGCTCTGGGACGAGCAGTACTTC.